This T cell receptor (beta chain) was identified in a study of blood T cell repertoires in COVID-19. Study as a whole: Cohort 3 recovered donors had two negative PCRs, clearance, or symptom resolution. T cells, B-cell-depleted T cells, or PBMCs provided the cDNA or gDNA that served as material.

The table came from immunoSEQ multiplex PCR; TCRdb's copy has only in-frame clones and leaves some out. This repertoire shows hundreds of thousands of clones, more than 70% found once; its top ten account for 1.5% to 2%. Donors were grouped by their self-reported clinical history. V lost 5 bases to trimming and J lost 4 bases, with 17 bases between them. Germline V lookup: CDR1 MNHEY, CDR2 SMNVEV (reference sequence). The CDR3 covers 15 residues. Source material: PBMCs or T cells enriched from blood (not recorded which). This clonotype originated in a man aged 35-49 years in a cohort exposed to, infected with or recovered from COVID-19 (not recorded which). V is TRBV27 and J is TRBJ1-2, with D possibly matching TRBD1 (5 bases). The CDR3 sequence is CASSASGGNSYGYTF. DNA for the CDR3: TGTGCCAGCAGTGCCTCCGGGGGGAATAGCTATGGCTACACCTTC.